Listed below are T cell receptor beta chains from one sample, sequenced in a study of siplizumab effects on memory and regulatory T cells. Sequencing was performed with immunoSEQ multiplex PCR; in TCRdb, only in-frame clones are kept and a portion is missing. The sample lists about 110,000 clones; roughly 92% were seen once. Sequenced material: CD4+ T cells sorted from blood. These TCRs come from a human donor in good health. Both conserved end residues are part of each CDR3. The order of the fields is CDR3 length, J gene, V gene, D gene, CDR3 protein. The D gene is left open where the match is weak.

>13|TRBJ2-3|TRBV6-1|.
CASTAGYTDTQYF
>15|TRBJ2-2|TRBV9|.
CASSVESGRAGELFF
>15|TRBJ2-3|TRBV4-1|.
CASSQDASGPDTQYF
>15|TRBJ2-3|TRBV7-2|TRBD2
CASTISGAGTDTQYF
>14|TRBJ2-1|TRBV6-5|TRBD2
CASSYERGFSEQFF
>11|TRBJ1-1|TRBV20-1|.
CSAVEYWGAFF
>13|TRBJ1-2|TRBV6-6|.
CASSLFDSYGYTF
>13|TRBJ2-5|TRBV7-8|TRBD1
CASSSRQGETQYF
>14|TRBJ1-5|TRBV5-1|TRBD1
CASSLGTGSQPQHF
>12|TRBJ1-3|TRBV2|.
CASSTSGNTIYF
>13|TRBJ2-4|TRBV7-2|.
CASSLTRTNIQYF
>14|TRBJ1-4|TRBV6-6|.
CASSYSENNEKLFF